Each of the 21 T cell receptor beta chains below was sequenced from the same sample in a study of technical replicates of blood from a handful of donors. Assay: immunoSEQ multiplex PCR; the TCRdb copy retains only in-frame clones and omits some. The sample has 55,000 to 65,000 clones; just over 90% are singletons. The specimen sequenced was PBMCs. These receptors were taken from a human donor in good health. Some clones in this sample may be carry-over from other donors' samples.

The chain couples TRBV5-1 to TRBJ2-3; D may be TRBD2 (5 bases). The CDR3 is made up of 15 amino acids. The germline gives CDR1 SGHRS, CDR2 YFSETQ. V lost 5 bases, J lost 2 bases, and 15 bases lay in between. Here the CDR3 DNA reads TGCGCCAGCAGACTCCGGGATGGGGACACAGATACGCAGTATTTT. Its translation is CASRLRDGDTDTQYF. The variable domain in full, completed from reference TRBV5-1 and TRBJ2-3, reads KAGVTQTPRYLIKTRGQQVTLSCSPISGHRSVSWYQQTPGQGLQFLFEYFSETQRNKGNFPGRFSGRQFSNSRSEMNVSTLELGDSALYLCASRLRDGDTDTQYFGPGTRLTVL.

The genes are TRBV21-1 and TRBJ2-3; the table assigns TRBD2, which was not confirmed against the DNA. TRBV21-1 is reported as a pseudogene. The CDR3 has 18 amino acids. CDR3 region: CASSKLGLAVFTSDTQYF. The CDR3 region has the DNA TGTGCCAGCAGCAAATTGGGACTAGCGGTTTTTACTTCAGATACGCAGTATTTT.

V is TRBV7-8 and J is TRBJ2-1; 9 bases match TRBD1. The CDR3 loop spans 16 amino acids. Looked up from germline, CDR1 is SGHVS and CDR2 is FQNEAQ. The junction had 8 bases not matched to a gene; V was cut back by 5 bases and J by 3 bases. DNA for the CDR3: TGTGCCAGCAGCCAGAGGGACAGGGTATTCTACAATGAGCAGTTCTTC. This codes for CASSQRDRVFYNEQFF.

Only a few counts were recorded for this clone. V gene TRBV5-1 combines with J gene TRBJ1-2; TRBD1 matches at 10 bases. CDR3 length: 17 amino acids. Germline CDR1 is SGHRS and CDR2 is YFSETQ. V was clipped by 4 bases and J by 2 bases; unmatched bases: 11. Here the CDR3 reads CASSVRMTGGENYGYTF. The CDR3 nucleotides read TGCGCCAGCAGCGTGAGAATGACAGGGGGCGAGAACTATGGCTACACCTTC.

The chain uses TRBV30 and TRBJ1-4, with 7 bases matching TRBD1. The CDR3 is made up of 15 amino acids. The V and J ends lost 0 bases and 5 bases, in that order; junction bases with no gene match: 6. Germline assignment: CDR1 GTSNPN and CDR2 SVGIG (reference sequence). The CDR3 is CAWSVGLQGNEKLFF. The DNA of the CDR3 is TGTGCCTGGAGTGTAGGGCTACAGGGGAATGAAAAACTGTTTTTT.

This clone occurred once. The genes are TRBV5-1 and TRBJ2-7; D might be TRBD1 (6 bases). Germline loops: CDR1 SGHRS, CDR2 YFSETQ. V lost 6 bases to trimming and J lost 0 bases, with 13 bases between them. The CDR3 extends over 14 amino acids. The DNA of the CDR3 is TGCGCCAGCACCCGACAGGAAACCTCCTACGAGCAGTACTTC. Residues: CASTRQETSYEQYF.

This chain joins TRBV4-1 and TRBJ2-7; 11 nucleotides agree with TRBD2. This CDR3 spans 15 amino acids. Per germline, CDR1 MGHRA and CDR2 YSYEKL. The junction had 6 bases not matched to a gene; V was cut back by 6 bases and J by 2 bases. The CDR3 is CASRPLAGGTYEQYF. The CDR3 DNA reads as TGCGCCAGCAGGCCCCTAGCGGGAGGAACCTACGAGCAGTACTTC.

The V call is TRBV4-3, the J call TRBJ2-3; a weak D match, TRBD1 (5 bases). Trimming removed 0 bases at V and 2 bases at J, with 9 bases between. Germline-derived CDR1 and CDR2 are LGHNA and YSLEER. The CDR3 consists of 15 residues. The CDR3 bases are TGCGCCAGCAGCCAAGAAATGACAGCCACAGATACGCAGTATTTT. It is translated as CASSQEMTATDTQYF.

The gene calls are TRBV7-9 and TRBJ2-3, with 10 bases identical to TRBD2. This CDR3 contains 17 residues. The ends lost 5 bases at V and 3 bases at J; junction bases unmatched: 11. Germline CDR1 SEHNR, CDR2 FQNEAQ (reference sequence). The DNA of the CDR3 is TGTGCCAGCAGCCAGGGGAGCGGGGGGGCGTATACAGATACGCAGTATTTT. Its protein product is CASSQGSGGAYTDTQYF.

The table lists this clone with a few counts. The V call is TRBV6-8, the J call TRBJ2-7; D is ambiguous. CDR3 length equals 12 residues. Trimming removed 6 bases from V and 4 bases from J, with 10 bases in between. Germline values: CDR1 MNHGY, CDR2 SAAAGT. CDR3 bases: TGTGCCAGCAGCCCTGCTAGATACGAGCAGTACTTC. As protein: CASSPARYEQYF.

The chain employs TRBV20-1 and TRBJ2-4; the match to TRBD2 covers 7 bases. The CDR3 has 11 residues. V shed 6 bases and J 7 bases; nucleotides not matched to a gene: 3. CDR1 and CDR2 (germline): DFQATT, SNEGSKA (reference sequence). The CDR3 region is CSAAGENIQYF. In DNA form, the CDR3 reads TGCAGTGCGGCGGGAGAGAACATTCAGTACTTC.

This chain links TRBV6-6 with TRBJ1-2; weak D call: TRBD1 (6 bases). Between the trimmed V and J ends, which lost 0 bases and 0 bases, there was a span of 11 bases. This CDR3 is built from 16 residues. Germline lookup yields CDR1 MNHNY and CDR2 SVGAGI (reference sequence). The CDR3 here is CASSYSGAQANYGYTF. For the CDR3, the DNA is TGTGCCAGCAGTTACTCGGGGGCCCAAGCTAACTATGGCTACACCTTC.

This clone was detected once. V gene TRBV7-3 combines with J gene TRBJ2-2, with TRBD2 matching over 7 bases. V trimming: 3 bases; J trimming: 1 base; junction bases outside the gene matches: 5. The CDR3 spans 16 residues. CDR1 and CDR2 (germline): SGHTA, FQGTGA. In DNA, the CDR3 is TGTGCCAGCAGCTTGGGGGGGACGGGGAACACCGGGGAGCTGTTTTTT. Translating it yields CASSLGGTGNTGELFF.

CDR3 sequence (DNA): TGTGCCAGCACCACGACTAGCGGGGTGTGGAAGCAGTACTTC. Protein product: CASTTTSGVWKQYF. This chain links TRBV28 with TRBJ2-7; 11 nucleotides match TRBD2. In germline, CDR1 is MDHEN, CDR2 SYDVKM. V gave up 7 bases and J gave up 8 bases; unmatched junction bases: 10. This CDR3 is 14 amino acids long. The whole variable domain, remainder taken from reference TRBV28 and TRBJ2-7, is DVKVTQSSRYLVKRTGEKVFLECVQDMDHENMFWYRQDPGLGLRLIYFSYDVKMKEKGDIPEGYSVSREKKERFSLILESASTNQTSMYLCASTTTSGVWKQYFGPGTRLTVT.

The CDR3 sequence is CASTPGHRSNQPQHF. The DNA for the CDR3 is TGTGCCAGTACCCCCGGACACCGATCCAATCAGCCCCAGCATTTT. The chain links TRBV19 to TRBJ1-5; possible D gene TRBD1, 5 bases. Germline V gives CDR1 LNHDA, CDR2 SQIVND (reference sequence). This CDR3 region has 15 residues. Deletions cut 7 bases from V and 3 bases from J, with 16 bases between.

The chain couples TRBV6-1 to TRBJ2-3; D perhaps matches TRBD1 (7 bases). Germline V gives CDR1 MNHNS, CDR2 SASEGT. This CDR3 is 15 amino acids long. V lost 3 bases, J lost 8 bases, and 18 bases lay in between. CDR3 bases: TGTGCCAGCAGTGACGGACTAAGGGGGCAAGCTACGCAGTATTTT. It encodes CASSDGLRGQATQYF.

Only one count was recorded for this clone. The chain uses TRBV5-4 and TRBJ2-5; TRBD2 matches at 11 bases. Germline CDR1 SGHNT, CDR2 YYREEE (reference sequence). Germline trimming cut 0 bases from V and 1 base from J; bases unmatched to any gene: 2. The CDR3 is 16 amino acids. For the CDR3, the DNA is TGTGCCAGCAGCTTGGCCCTAGCGGGGGGCCAAGAGACCCAGTACTTC. It is translated as CASSLALAGGQETQYF.

In its sample, this clone was seen once. The gene calls are TRBV4-2 and TRBJ2-3; 11 nucleotides align to TRBD2. This CDR3 has 16 residues. J was trimmed by 3 bases and V by 5 bases; bases with no gene match: 7. Germline loops: CDR1 LGHNA, CDR2 YNFKEQ. Written as DNA, the CDR3 is TGTGCCAGCAGCTACACGGGACTAGCGGATACAGATACGCAGTATTTT. Encoded protein: CASSYTGLADTDTQYF.

The J gene is TRBJ2-1, the V gene TRBV6-5; D may be TRBD1 or TRBD2 (5 bases each). The germline gives CDR1 MNHEY, CDR2 SVGAGI. Trimming stripped 7 bases from V and 5 bases from J, with 21 bases between. The CDR3 is 16 residues long. In nucleotides, the CDR3 is TGTGCCAGCACTCACTCGGGGCAGGGAAACCACAATGAGCAGTTCTTC. As protein: CASTHSGQGNHNEQFF.

The CDR3 is CASSLGQINQPQHF. CDR3 in DNA: TGTGCCAGCAGCTTGGGGCAGATAAATCAGCCCCAGCATTTT. J is TRBJ1-5 and V is TRBV7-2; tentative D call: TRBD1 (5 bases). Germline V gene data show CDR1 as SGHTA and CDR2 as FQGNSA. Trimming took 3 bases from V and 4 from J, leaving 10 bases between them. The CDR3 spans 14 residues. Using reference TRBV7-2 and TRBJ1-5 for the parts outside the CDR3, the full variable domain is GAGVSQSPSNKVTEKGKDVELRCDPISGHTALYWYRQSLGQGLEFLIYFQGNSAPDKSGLPSDRFSAERTGGSVSTLTIQRTQQEDSAVYLCASSLGQINQPQHFGDGTRLSIL.

The V call is TRBV6-5, the J call TRBJ2-7; 7 positions match TRBD1. V trimming: 5 bases; J trimming: 0 bases; junction bases outside the gene matches: 7. The germline CDR1 and CDR2 sequences are MNHEY and SVGAGI. The CDR3 runs 15 residues. The CDR3 DNA reads TGTGCCAGCAGTCCCAGGGGGAAGTACTCCTACGAGCAGTACTTC. Its protein product is CASSPRGKYSYEQYF.